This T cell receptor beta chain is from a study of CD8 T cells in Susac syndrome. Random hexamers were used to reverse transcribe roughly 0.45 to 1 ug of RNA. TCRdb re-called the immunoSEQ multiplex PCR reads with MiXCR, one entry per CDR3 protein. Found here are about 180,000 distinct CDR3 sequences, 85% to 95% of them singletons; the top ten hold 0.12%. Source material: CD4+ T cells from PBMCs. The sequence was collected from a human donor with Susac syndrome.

CDR3 amino acids: CSVGVSGGSTDTQYF. CDR3 nucleotides: TGCAGCGTTGGTGTTAGCGGGGGATCTACAGATACGCAGTATTTT. The rearrangement uses TRBV29-1 and TRBJ2-3; 9 bases line up with TRBD2. The germline V gene encodes CDR1 SQVTM and CDR2 ANQGSEA. The CDR3 runs to 15 residues. V lost 4 bases, J lost 3 bases, and 8 bases stayed unmatched.